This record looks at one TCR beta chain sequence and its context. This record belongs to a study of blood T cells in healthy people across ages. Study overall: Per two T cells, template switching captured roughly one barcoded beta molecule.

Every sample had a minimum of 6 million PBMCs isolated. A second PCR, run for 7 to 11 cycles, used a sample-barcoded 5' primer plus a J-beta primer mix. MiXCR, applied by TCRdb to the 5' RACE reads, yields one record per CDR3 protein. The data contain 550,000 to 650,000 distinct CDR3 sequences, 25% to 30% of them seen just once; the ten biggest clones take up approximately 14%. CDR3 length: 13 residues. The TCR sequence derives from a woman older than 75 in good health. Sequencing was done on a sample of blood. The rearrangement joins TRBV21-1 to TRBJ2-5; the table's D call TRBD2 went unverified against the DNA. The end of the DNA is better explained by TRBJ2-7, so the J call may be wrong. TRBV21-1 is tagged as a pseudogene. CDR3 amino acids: CAQQAGGRYEQYF. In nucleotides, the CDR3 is TGTGCCCAGCAAGCGGGAGGGCGCTACGAGCAGTACTTC.